Listed below are T cell receptor beta chains from one sample, sequenced in a study of CD8 T cells in ankylosing spondylitis. Each CDR3 protein gets one entry after TCRdb re-called the 5' RACE reads with MiXCR. The repertoire holds a few hundred thousand distinct CDR3 sequences, with less than 10% as singletons. The source material was blood, either unsorted or a sorted T cell fraction (not recorded which). The receptors were sampled from a male donor with ankylosing spondylitis. The CDR3 runs from the conserved cysteine through the conserved F or W. Fields, in order: J gene, V gene, clone size, D gene, CDR3 protein, CDR3 DNA. D genes are given only for firm matches. Expanded clones are given a class, and other clones once, few, many or no size at all.

j_call: TRBJ2-2; v_call: TRBV5-8; clone_size: many; d_call: -; cdr3_aa: CASSSGGLNTGELFF; cdr3_nt: TGTGCCAGCAGCTCAGGCGGACTGAACACCGGGGAGCTGTTTTTT
j_call: TRBJ2-2; v_call: TRBV6-1; clone_size: -; d_call: -; cdr3_aa: CASSVGLSRGAGELFF; cdr3_nt: TGTGCCAGCAGTGTAGGGCTGTCCCGAGGTGCCGGGGAGCTGTTTTTT
j_call: TRBJ2-1; v_call: TRBV5-1; clone_size: -; d_call: TRBD2; cdr3_aa: CASSPPGTSGNRRGRNEQFF; cdr3_nt: TGCGCCAGCAGCCCCCCCGGGACTAGCGGGAACAGGCGAGGGAGGAATGAGCAGTTCTTC
j_call: TRBJ2-5; v_call: TRBV7-9; clone_size: -; d_call: TRBD1; cdr3_aa: CASIRDRETQYF; cdr3_nt: TGTGCCAGCATCCGGGACAGGGAGACCCAGTACTTC
j_call: TRBJ1-5; v_call: TRBV11-1; clone_size: many; d_call: TRBD1; cdr3_aa: CASSFGTGGYYSNQPQHF; cdr3_nt: TGTGCCAGCAGCTTCGGGACAGGGGGCTACTATAGCAATCAGCCCCAGCATTTT
j_call: TRBJ2-7; v_call: TRBV6-1; clone_size: few; d_call: -; cdr3_aa: CASTRTGSDYEQYF; cdr3_nt: TGTGCCAGCACCCGGACGGGAAGCGACTACGAGCAGTACTTC
j_call: TRBJ1-3; v_call: TRBV11-2; clone_size: many; d_call: -; cdr3_aa: CASSQNPGGNTIYF; cdr3_nt: TGTGCCAGCAGCCAAAATCCAGGTGGAAACACCATATATTTT
j_call: TRBJ2-3; v_call: TRBV29-1; clone_size: many; d_call: TRBD2; cdr3_aa: CSELAGTTDTQYF; cdr3_nt: TGCAGCGAGTTAGCGGGGACCACAGATACGCAGTATTTT
j_call: TRBJ1-5; v_call: TRBV3-1; clone_size: many; d_call: -; cdr3_aa: CASRDRDSNQPQHF; cdr3_nt: TGTGCCAGCAGAGACCGGGACAGCAATCAGCCCCAGCATTTT
j_call: TRBJ2-7; v_call: TRBV27; clone_size: -; d_call: -; cdr3_aa: CASSFIGQADYEQYF; cdr3_nt: TGTGCCAGCAGCTTTATAGGGCAGGCGGATTACGAGCAGTACTTC
j_call: TRBJ2-1; v_call: TRBV10-3; clone_size: -; d_call: TRBD2; cdr3_aa: CAISAGGNEQFF; cdr3_nt: TGTGCCATCAGTGCGGGAGGCAATGAGCAGTTCTTC
j_call: TRBJ2-5; v_call: TRBV12-3/TRBV12-4; clone_size: many; d_call: TRBD2; cdr3_aa: CASSSGAGGTPETQYF; cdr3_nt: TGTGCCAGCAGTTCGGGGGCGGGGGGAACCCCAGAGACCCAGTACTTC
j_call: TRBJ2-5; v_call: TRBV11-1; clone_size: few; d_call: TRBD2; cdr3_aa: CASSLVRLAGGTYQETQYF; cdr3_nt: TGTGCCAGCAGCTTAGTTAGGCTAGCGGGAGGGACGTACCAAGAGACCCAGTACTTC
j_call: TRBJ1-4; v_call: TRBV18; clone_size: few; d_call: -; cdr3_aa: CASSLDPATNEKLFF; cdr3_nt: TGTGCCAGCTCACTGGACCCAGCAACTAATGAAAAACTGTTTTTT
j_call: TRBJ2-5; v_call: TRBV3-1; clone_size: -; d_call: -; cdr3_aa: CASSQRGTVDGETQYF; cdr3_nt: TGTGCCAGCAGCCAAAGAGGGACGGTGGACGGAGAGACCCAGTACTTC
j_call: TRBJ2-7; v_call: TRBV28; clone_size: many; d_call: TRBD2; cdr3_aa: CASSWGGEQYF; cdr3_nt: TGTGCCAGCAGTTGGGGAGGGGAGCAGTACTTC
j_call: TRBJ2-2; v_call: TRBV5-1; clone_size: -; d_call: TRBD1; cdr3_aa: CASSVGQSYTGELFF; cdr3_nt: TGCGCCAGCAGCGTGGGACAGAGCTACACCGGGGAGCTGTTTTTT
j_call: TRBJ2-7; v_call: TRBV5-1; clone_size: -; d_call: -; cdr3_aa: CASSDDYEQYF; cdr3_nt: TGCGCCAGCAGCGACGACTACGAGCAGTACTTC
j_call: TRBJ2-2; v_call: TRBV28; clone_size: -; d_call: TRBD2; cdr3_aa: CASSLELRERGYTGELFF; cdr3_nt: TGTGCCAGCAGTTTAGAACTCCGGGAGCGGGGGTACACCGGGGAGCTGTTTTTT
j_call: TRBJ2-7; v_call: TRBV29-1; clone_size: -; d_call: TRBD1; cdr3_aa: CSVRRDRGSEQYF; cdr3_nt: TGCAGCGTGCGCCGGGACAGGGGATCCGAGCAGTACTTC
j_call: TRBJ2-3; v_call: TRBV19; clone_size: few; d_call: -; cdr3_aa: CASSIVGADTQYF; cdr3_nt: TGTGCCAGTAGTATAGTAGGGGCTGATACGCAGTATTTT
j_call: TRBJ1-1; v_call: TRBV7-2; clone_size: few; d_call: TRBD1; cdr3_aa: CASRRGQVGTEAFF; cdr3_nt: TGTGCCAGCAGAAGGGGACAGGTGGGCACTGAAGCTTTCTTT
j_call: TRBJ2-7; v_call: TRBV27; clone_size: once; d_call: TRBD2; cdr3_aa: CASSSQLLAGLTYEQYF; cdr3_nt: TGTGCCAGCAGTTCTCAATTACTAGCGGGCCTTACCTACGAGCAGTACTTC
j_call: TRBJ2-3; v_call: TRBV20-1; clone_size: many; d_call: TRBD2; cdr3_aa: CSARDLLAGLNRDTQYF; cdr3_nt: TGCAGTGCTAGAGATCTTTTAGCGGGTCTGAATCGGGATACGCAGTATTTT
j_call: TRBJ2-3; v_call: TRBV6-2/TRBV6-3; clone_size: many; d_call: -; cdr3_aa: CASSNLDTQYF; cdr3_nt: TGTGCCAGCAGTAACTTAGATACGCAGTATTTT
j_call: TRBJ2-7; v_call: TRBV7-9; clone_size: many; d_call: -; cdr3_aa: CASSPQKASESSYEQYF; cdr3_nt: TGTGCCAGCAGCCCCCAAAAGGCTAGCGAGAGCTCCTACGAGCAGTACTTC
j_call: TRBJ2-7; v_call: TRBV3-1; clone_size: few; d_call: -; cdr3_aa: CASSQDIRNPSEQYF; cdr3_nt: TGTGCCAGCAGCCAAGATATCAGGAACCCCAGCGAGCAGTACTTC
j_call: TRBJ2-1; v_call: TRBV20-1; clone_size: many; d_call: TRBD2; cdr3_aa: CSAREMRAGARDEQFF; cdr3_nt: TGCAGTGCTAGAGAAATGAGGGCGGGAGCGAGGGATGAGCAGTTCTTC
j_call: TRBJ2-7; v_call: TRBV28; clone_size: many; d_call: -; cdr3_aa: CAIRPGTEGYEQYF; cdr3_nt: TGTGCCATCCGACCAGGGACTGAGGGATACGAGCAGTACTTC
j_call: TRBJ2-7; v_call: TRBV28; clone_size: many; d_call: TRBD1; cdr3_aa: CASDGSRDRLYEQYF; cdr3_nt: TGTGCCAGCGACGGGTCCCGGGACAGACTCTACGAGCAGTACTTC
j_call: TRBJ1-6; v_call: TRBV7-9; clone_size: -; d_call: -; cdr3_aa: CATGTPQYYNSPLHF; cdr3_nt: TGTGCCACCGGGACACCCCAGTACTATAATTCACCCCTCCACTTT
j_call: TRBJ2-5; v_call: TRBV12-3/TRBV12-4; clone_size: few; d_call: -; cdr3_aa: CASTTRSGVETQYF; cdr3_nt: TGTGCCAGCACCACCCGGTCGGGGGTGGAGACCCAGTACTTC